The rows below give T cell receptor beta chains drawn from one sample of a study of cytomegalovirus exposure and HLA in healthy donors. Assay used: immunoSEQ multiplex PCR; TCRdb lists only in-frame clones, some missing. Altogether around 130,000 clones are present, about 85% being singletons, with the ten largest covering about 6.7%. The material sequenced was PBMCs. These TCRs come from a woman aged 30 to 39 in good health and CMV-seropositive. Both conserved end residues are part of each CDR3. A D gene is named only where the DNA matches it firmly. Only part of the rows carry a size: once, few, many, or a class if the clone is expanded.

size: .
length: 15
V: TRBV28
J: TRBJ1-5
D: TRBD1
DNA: TGTGCCAGCAGTTCGGGGACAGGCTTTAATCAGCCCCAGCATTTT
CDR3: CASSSGTGFNQPQHF

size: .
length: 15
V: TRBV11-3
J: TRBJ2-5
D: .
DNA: TGTGCCAGCAGCTTCGGACAGAGCCCCCAAGAGACCCAGTACTTC
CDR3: CASSFGQSPQETQYF

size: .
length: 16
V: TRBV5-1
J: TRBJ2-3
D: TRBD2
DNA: TGCGCCAGCAGCTTGGTTAGCGGGGGTGTAACAGATACGCAGTATTTT
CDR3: CASSLVSGGVTDTQYF

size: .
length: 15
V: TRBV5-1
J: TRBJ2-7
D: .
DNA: TGCGCCAGCAGCTTGTATGGGGAGTCCTCCTACGAGCAGTACTTC
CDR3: CASSLYGESSYEQYF

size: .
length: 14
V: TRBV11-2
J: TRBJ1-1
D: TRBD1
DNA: TGTGCCAGCAGCTTAGATGGTTGGACAGGGGAAGCTTTCTTT
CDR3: CASSLDGWTGEAFF

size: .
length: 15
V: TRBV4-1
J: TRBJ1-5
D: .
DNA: TGCGCCAGCAGCCTTGTCAGGGATAGCAATCAGCCCCAGCATTTT
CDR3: CASSLVRDSNQPQHF

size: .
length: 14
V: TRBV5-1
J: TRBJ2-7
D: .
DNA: TGCGCCAGCAGCTTGGGTGAGGGAAGGTACGAGCAGTACTTC
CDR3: CASSLGEGRYEQYF

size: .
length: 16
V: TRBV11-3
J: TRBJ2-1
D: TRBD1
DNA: TGTGCCAGCAGCGGGGGGGACAGGGGGCTTTTTAGTGAGCAGTTCTTC
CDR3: CASSGGDRGLFSEQFF

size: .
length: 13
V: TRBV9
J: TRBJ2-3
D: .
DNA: TGTGCCAGCAGCGAGTTGAGTTCAGATACGCAGTATTTT
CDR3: CASSELSSDTQYF

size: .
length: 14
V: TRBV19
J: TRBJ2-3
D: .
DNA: TGTGCCAGTAGTCGCGCGGTTAGCACAGATACGCAGTATTTT
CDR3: CASSRAVSTDTQYF

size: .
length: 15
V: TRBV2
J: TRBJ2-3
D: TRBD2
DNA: TGTGCCAGCAGTGCGGAAGCGGGAGGAGGGGATACGCAGTATTTT
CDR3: CASSAEAGGGDTQYF

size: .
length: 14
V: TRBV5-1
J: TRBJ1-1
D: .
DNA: TGCGCCAGCAGCTCCTCGACTATGAACACTGAAGCTTTCTTT
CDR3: CASSSSTMNTEAFF

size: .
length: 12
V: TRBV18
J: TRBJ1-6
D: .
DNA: TGTGCCAGCTCAATGGACAACCGAATGCTCCACTTT
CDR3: CASSMDNRMLHF

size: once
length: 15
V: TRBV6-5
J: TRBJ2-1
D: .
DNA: TGTGCCAGCAGTTACTCGACCAGGGTATACAATGAGCAGTTCTTC
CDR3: CASSYSTRVYNEQFF

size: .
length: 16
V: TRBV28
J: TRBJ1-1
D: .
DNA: TGTGCCAGCAGTTTATGGAGTGGGGATGCTGGGGGGGCAGCTTTCTTT
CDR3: CASSLWSGDAGGAAFF

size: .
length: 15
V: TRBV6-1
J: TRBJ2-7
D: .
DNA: TGTGCCAGCAGTCCCAGGGGAACCCCTAGCTACGAGCAGTACTTC
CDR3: CASSPRGTPSYEQYF

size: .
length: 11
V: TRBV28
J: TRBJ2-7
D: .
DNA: TGTGCCAGCAGTTTAAAAGGGAGAAAGTACTTC
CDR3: CASSLKGRKYF

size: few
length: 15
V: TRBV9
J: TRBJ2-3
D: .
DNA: TGTGCCAGCAGCGTAGCGGGTGGTATTACAGATACGCAGTATTTT
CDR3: CASSVAGGITDTQYF

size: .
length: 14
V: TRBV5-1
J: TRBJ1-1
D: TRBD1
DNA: TGCGCCAGCAGCTTAGGACAGGGTGGCACTGAAGCTTTCTTT
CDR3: CASSLGQGGTEAFF

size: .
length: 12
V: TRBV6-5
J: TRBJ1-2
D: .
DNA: TGTGCCAGCAGTTCTACCACCCAAGGCTACACCTTC
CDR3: CASSSTTQGYTF

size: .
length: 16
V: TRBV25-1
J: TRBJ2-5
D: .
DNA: TGTGCCAGCAGCTTCTCCCGGGACTCGATCCAAGAGACCCAGTACTTC
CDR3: CASSFSRDSIQETQYF

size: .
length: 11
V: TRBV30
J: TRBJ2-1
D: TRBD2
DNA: TGTGCCTTCCCGTCGGCGGGAGGGCCAATCTTC
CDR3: CAFPSAGGPIF

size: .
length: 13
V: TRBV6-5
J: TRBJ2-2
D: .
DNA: TGTGCCAGCAGGCGGTCGAACACCGGGGAGCTGTTTTTT
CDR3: CASRRSNTGELFF

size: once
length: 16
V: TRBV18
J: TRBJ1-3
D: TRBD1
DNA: TGTGCCAGCTCAGACGACAGGGGCATCCTTGGAAACACCATATATTTT
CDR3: CASSDDRGILGNTIYF

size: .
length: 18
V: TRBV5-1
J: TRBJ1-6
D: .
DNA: TGCGCCAGCAGCTTGGCCAGCGGGGGGTCGGTTTATAATTCACCCCTCCACTTT
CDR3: CASSLASGGSVYNSPLHF

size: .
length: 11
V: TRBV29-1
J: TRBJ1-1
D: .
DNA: TGCAGCGGGAGCCTGAACACTGAAGCTTTCTTT
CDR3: CSGSLNTEAFF

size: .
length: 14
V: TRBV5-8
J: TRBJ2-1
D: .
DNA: TGTGCCAGCAGCCCAGTATCAGCGGTCGGTGAGCAGTTCTTC
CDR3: CASSPVSAVGEQFF

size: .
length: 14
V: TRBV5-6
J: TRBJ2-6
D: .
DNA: TGTGCCAGCAACTCCTTTTCTGGGGCCAACGTCCTGACTTTC
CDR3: CASNSFSGANVLTF

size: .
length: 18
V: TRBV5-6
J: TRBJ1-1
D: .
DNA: TGTGCCAGCAGCTTGGCCTGGGAAGGGGCGCAAGGGAACACTGAAGCTTTCTTT
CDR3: CASSLAWEGAQGNTEAFF

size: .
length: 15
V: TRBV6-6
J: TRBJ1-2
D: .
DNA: TGTGCCAGCACCCTGAGGGGAGGACGGGAGGATGGCTACACCTTC
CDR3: CASTLRGGREDGYTF

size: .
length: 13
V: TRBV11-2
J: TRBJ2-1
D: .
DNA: TGTGCCAGCAGCCGCGGGGGCCACAATGAGCAGTTCTTC
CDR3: CASSRGGHNEQFF

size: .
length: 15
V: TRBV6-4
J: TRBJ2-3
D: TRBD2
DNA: TGTGCCAGCAGTGAGCTAGCGGGGAGCACAGATACGCAGTATTTT
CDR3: CASSELAGSTDTQYF

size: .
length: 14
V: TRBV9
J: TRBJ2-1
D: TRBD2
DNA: TGTGCCAGCAGCGTTAGCGGGAGCTACAATGAGCAGTTCTTC
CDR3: CASSVSGSYNEQFF

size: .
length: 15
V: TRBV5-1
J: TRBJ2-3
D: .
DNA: TGCGCCAGCACCCAAGGACTCGTTAGCACAGATACGCAGTATTTT
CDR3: CASTQGLVSTDTQYF

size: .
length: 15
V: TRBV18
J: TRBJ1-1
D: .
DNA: TGTGCCAGCACCCCTGCAGGGTCTTTTAACACTGAAGCTTTCTTT
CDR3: CASTPAGSFNTEAFF

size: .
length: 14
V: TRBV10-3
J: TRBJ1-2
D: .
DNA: TGTGCCATCAGCGATCCCACAGGGAACTATGGCTACACCTTC
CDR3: CAISDPTGNYGYTF

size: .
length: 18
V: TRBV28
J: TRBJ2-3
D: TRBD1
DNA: TGTGCCAGCAGTTTACCTCCCCGGGGCAGGGGGATGGCAGATACGCAGTATTTT
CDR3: CASSLPPRGRGMADTQYF

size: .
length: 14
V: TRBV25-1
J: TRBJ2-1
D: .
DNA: TGTGCCAGCAGTATTGCGGGCCTCTACAATGAGCAGTTCTTC
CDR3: CASSIAGLYNEQFF

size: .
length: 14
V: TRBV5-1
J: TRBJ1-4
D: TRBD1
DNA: TGCGCCAGCAGCTCAAGACAGGGGGATGAAAAACTGTTTTTT
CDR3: CASSSRQGDEKLFF

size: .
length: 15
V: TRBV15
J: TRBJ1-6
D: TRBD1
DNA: TGTGCCACCAGCAGTGGGACAGGGGGCGACTCACCCCTCCACTTT
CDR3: CATSSGTGGDSPLHF

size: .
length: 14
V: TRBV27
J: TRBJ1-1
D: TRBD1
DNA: TGTGCCAGCAGTTGGGGGACAGGGGGCACTGAAGCTTTCTTT
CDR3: CASSWGTGGTEAFF

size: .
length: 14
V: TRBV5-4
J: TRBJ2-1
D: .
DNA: TGTGCCAGCAGTCCCCCTGACAGTCGTAATGAGCAGTTCTTC
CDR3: CASSPPDSRNEQFF

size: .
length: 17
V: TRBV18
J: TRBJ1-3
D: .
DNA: TGTGCCAGCTCACCACCGGGACTTCCTCGCTCTGGAAACACCATATATTTT
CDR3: CASSPPGLPRSGNTIYF

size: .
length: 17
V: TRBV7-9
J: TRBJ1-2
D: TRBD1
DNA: TGTGCCAGCAGCTTAGAGGGGGTGTCACAGGGGGCCGATGGCTACACCTTC
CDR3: CASSLEGVSQGADGYTF

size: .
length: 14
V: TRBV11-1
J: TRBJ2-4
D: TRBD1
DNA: TGTGCCAGCAGCCCCGGGACAGGGAAAAACATTCAGTACTTC
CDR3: CASSPGTGKNIQYF

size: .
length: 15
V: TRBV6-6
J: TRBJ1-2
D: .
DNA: TGTGCCAGCAGTTACAGGGGGGGAGCTAACTATGGCTACACCTTC
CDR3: CASSYRGGANYGYTF

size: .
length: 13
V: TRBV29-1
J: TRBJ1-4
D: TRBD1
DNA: TGCAGCGCCTCCCGGGACAGGGATGAAAAACTGTTTTTT
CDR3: CSASRDRDEKLFF

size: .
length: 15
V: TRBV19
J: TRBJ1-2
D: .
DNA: TGTGCCAGTAGTAGGGAGGTCGGGACGGCTTATGGCTACACCTTC
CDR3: CASSREVGTAYGYTF

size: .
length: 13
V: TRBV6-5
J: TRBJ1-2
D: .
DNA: TGTGCCAGCAGTTACTCAGTCTTAGTGGGCTACACCTTC
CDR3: CASSYSVLVGYTF

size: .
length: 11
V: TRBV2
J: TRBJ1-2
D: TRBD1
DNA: TGTGCCAGCGACAGGGTGGAAGGCTACACCTTC
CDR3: CASDRVEGYTF

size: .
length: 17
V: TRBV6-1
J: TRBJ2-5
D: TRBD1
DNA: TGTGCCAGCAGTGGGACAGGGGGGCTATATGTCCAAGAGACCCAGTACTTC
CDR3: CASSGTGGLYVQETQYF

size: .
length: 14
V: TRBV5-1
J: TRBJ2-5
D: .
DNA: TGCGCCAGCAGCCGTACGGGAGATCTGGAGACCCAGTACTTC
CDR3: CASSRTGDLETQYF

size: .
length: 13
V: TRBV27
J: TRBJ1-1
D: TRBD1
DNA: TGTGCCAGCCGGGGGACAGGGTCACCTGAAGCTTTCTTT
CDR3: CASRGTGSPEAFF

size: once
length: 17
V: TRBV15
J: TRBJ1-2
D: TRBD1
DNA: TGTGCCACCAGCAGAGACGGGACAGGAGGGGCTAACTATGGCTACACCTTC
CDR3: CATSRDGTGGANYGYTF

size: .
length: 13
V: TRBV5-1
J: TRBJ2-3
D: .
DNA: TGCGCCAGCACGACTATTAGCACAGATACGCAGTATTTT
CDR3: CASTTISTDTQYF

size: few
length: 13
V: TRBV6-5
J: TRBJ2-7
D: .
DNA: TGTGCCAGCAGGGGACACACACTTTACGAGCAGTACTTC
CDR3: CASRGHTLYEQYF

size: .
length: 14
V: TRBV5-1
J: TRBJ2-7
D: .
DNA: TGCGCCAGCAGCTCCGACAGCGGAGGGAACGAGCAGTACTTC
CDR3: CASSSDSGGNEQYF

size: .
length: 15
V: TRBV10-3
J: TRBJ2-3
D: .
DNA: TGTGCCAGCGGACTGGGACCTGGAGGGACAGATACGCAGTATTTT
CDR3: CASGLGPGGTDTQYF

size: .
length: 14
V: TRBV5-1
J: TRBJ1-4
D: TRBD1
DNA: TGCGCCAGCAGCTTCACAGGGGGCGGTGAAAAACTGTTTTTT
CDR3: CASSFTGGGEKLFF